Listed below are T cell receptor beta chains from one sample, sequenced in a study of cytomegalovirus exposure and HLA in healthy donors. The repertoire was sequenced with immunoSEQ multiplex PCR; TCRdb's copy has only in-frame clones and lacks some. This sample yields about 160,000 clones, of which 85% are seen a single time; 1% belongs to the top ten. Source material: PBMCs. These receptors all stem from a boy aged 2-15 years in good health and CMV-seronegative. The CDR3 runs from the conserved cysteine through the conserved F or W. D genes are given only for firm matches. Clone size is stated in some rows and not others, as once, few, many or a class when expanded.

j_call v_call clone_size d_call cdr3_nt cdr3_aa
TRBJ2-5 TRBV7-7 - TRBD1 TGTGCCAGCAGCAGCACCGGGACAGAGCACCAAGAGACCCAGTACTTC CASSSTGTEHQETQYF
TRBJ2-3 TRBV27 - TRBD2 TGTGCCAGCAGTTCCATCCGACTAGCGGGAGGGGCAGATACGCAGTATTTT CASSSIRLAGGADTQYF
TRBJ1-1 TRBV18 - TRBD1 TGTGCCAGCTCACCACGGGCAGGGGGGATGAACACTGAAGCTTTCTTT CASSPRAGGMNTEAFF
TRBJ1-2 TRBV6-5 few - TGTGCCAGCAGTACCCAGTACGCCCACGACTATGGCTACACCTTC CASSTQYAHDYGYTF
TRBJ2-5 TRBV5-4 - TRBD2 TGTGCCAGCAGCCGAGAGCGGGGAGAGGCCCAGTACTTC CASSRERGEAQYF
TRBJ2-4 TRBV29-1 - TRBD1 TGCAGCGTTGAAGTGACAGGGGACGGCATTCAGTACTTC CSVEVTGDGIQYF
TRBJ1-1 TRBV9 - TRBD1 TGTGCCAGCAGCGAGGGGGCCGGGACAGTAGAAGCTTTCTTT CASSEGAGTVEAFF
TRBJ1-1 TRBV11-2 - - TGTGCCAGCAGCTTAGAGACAGACATGAACACTGAAGCTTTCTTT CASSLETDMNTEAFF
TRBJ2-7 TRBV4-1 - TRBD2 TGCGCCAGCAGCCTAGGACTAGCGGACGAGCAGTACTTC CASSLGLADEQYF
TRBJ2-5 TRBV7-9 once - TGTGCCAGCAGCCCCCATTTAGGTCAGGGCCAAGAGACCCAGTACTTC CASSPHLGQGQETQYF
TRBJ2-2 TRBV4-2 - - TGTGCCAGCAGCCAAGAAGGCGGTCTTAACACCGGGGAGCTGTTTTTT CASSQEGGLNTGELFF
TRBJ2-5 TRBV4-1 - TRBD2 TGCGCCAGCAGCCCGGGACTAGCGGGAAAAGAGACCCAGTACTTC CASSPGLAGKETQYF
TRBJ2-1 TRBV9 - TRBD2 TGTGCCAGCAGCGTAGCCGGGACTAGCGGGATACTACTGGGTGAGCAGTTCTTC CASSVAGTSGILLGEQFF
TRBJ2-2 TRBV5-1 - - TGCGCCAGCAGCTTGTGGTGGGAGCGGGCCCTCGGCGGCACCGGGGAGCTGTTTTTT CASSLWWERALGGTGELFF
TRBJ1-4 TRBV10-3 - - TGTGCCATCAGTGACGTATCAACTAATGAAAAACTGTTTTTT CAISDVSTNEKLFF
TRBJ2-3 TRBV9 - - TGTGCCAGCAGCCTTCAGGGGGGTTTCACAGATACGCAGTATTTT CASSLQGGFTDTQYF
TRBJ1-3 TRBV12-5 - - TGTGCTAGTGGTTTGGCCTCTACTACAGGGAAACTCGGAAACACCATATATTTT CASGLASTTGKLGNTIYF
TRBJ1-6 TRBV11-2 once - TGTGCCAGCAGCCTAACCAATAATTCACCCCTCCACTTT CASSLTNNSPLHF
TRBJ1-1 TRBV10-1 - - TGCGCCAGCAGTGAGCTAAGTTACACTGAAGCTTTCTTT CASSELSYTEAFF
TRBJ2-3 TRBV6-5 - - TGTGCCAGCACCCACCGCCGGGGTGGAGATACGCAGTATTTT CASTHRRGGDTQYF
TRBJ2-7 TRBV13 - TRBD1 TGTGCCAGCAGCCTGGGACAGGGGAGCTCCGAGCAGTACTTC CASSLGQGSSEQYF
TRBJ1-2 TRBV5-6 - TRBD1 TGTGCCAGCAGCCAAAGGAAGGGGGCCACGGGCTACACCTTC CASSQRKGATGYTF
TRBJ2-5 TRBV5-1 - TRBD1 TGCGCCAGCAGCCTCTTGCCCGGACAGGGGGAGACCCAGTACTTC CASSLLPGQGETQYF
TRBJ1-1 TRBV6-1 - - TGTGCCAGCAGTGCGGGGGTATCGTGGGCTTTCTTT CASSAGVSWAFF
TRBJ1-2 TRBV20-1 - - TGCAGTGCTAGACAGGTCTATGGCTACACCTTC CSARQVYGYTF
TRBJ1-5 TRBV2 - - TGTGCCAGCAGTGAAGCTAGTCAGCCCCAGCATTTT CASSEASQPQHF
TRBJ2-3 TRBV28 - - TGTGCCAGTAAAATTGCGGACAGACACAGCTTCACAGATACGCAGTATTTT CASKIADRHSFTDTQYF
TRBJ1-2 TRBV29-1 - - TGCAGCGTTGACGGGGTGAACGGCTATGGCTACACCTTC CSVDGVNGYGYTF
TRBJ2-3 TRBV5-4 - - TGTGCCAGCAGTCCGGGGGGCCGCACAGATACGCAGTATTTT CASSPGGRTDTQYF
TRBJ2-1 TRBV27 - TRBD2 TGTGCCAGCAGTTATAGCGGGGGTCCCGGCAATGAGCAGTTCTTC CASSYSGGPGNEQFF
TRBJ2-7 TRBV6-1 - - TGTGCCAGCAGTGCGACAGGAAGCTATTACGAGCAGTACTTC CASSATGSYYEQYF
TRBJ2-3 TRBV28 - TRBD2 TGTGCCAGCAAGCGGGGGCTTAGCACAGATACGCAGTATTTT CASKRGLSTDTQYF
TRBJ2-5 TRBV28 - - TGTGCCAGCAGTTCTTCAGGGGAACGCGGGGAGACCCAGTACTTC CASSSSGERGETQYF
TRBJ2-5 TRBV11-3 - TRBD2 TGTGCCAGCAGCTTTGGGGTAGCGGGATCCCAAGAGACCCAGTACTTC CASSFGVAGSQETQYF
TRBJ2-1 TRBV6-6 - - TGTGCCAGCAGTCCGACTAGCTCCTACAATGAGCAGTTCTTC CASSPTSSYNEQFF
TRBJ2-1 TRBV6-5 - - TGTGCCAGCAGCACCGGGACTGTCTTTGGTGAGCAGTTCTTC CASSTGTVFGEQFF
TRBJ1-3 TRBV11-2 - - TGTGCCAGCAGCCGCAACGGGGACACCATATATTTT CASSRNGDTIYF
TRBJ1-2 TRBV5-1 - - TGCGCCAGCAGCTTGGGACAGGCTGTAGGCTACACCTTC CASSLGQAVGYTF
TRBJ2-4 TRBV7-9 - - TGTGCCAGCAGCTGTTGGGACTTCGGCAGGGTCAAAGCCAAAAACATTCAGTACTTC CASSCWDFGRVKAKNIQYF
TRBJ2-5 TRBV7-9 - - TGTTCCAGCCTCCTGTCGGGGGAGACCCAGTACTTC CSSLLSGETQYF
TRBJ2-1 TRBV2 - TRBD1 TGTGCCAGCACAGGGCGGGACAGGGATGAGCAGTTCTTC CASTGRDRDEQFF
TRBJ2-3 TRBV7-9 - TRBD1 TGTGCCAGCAGCTTATTATACCGGGACAGGGTACCCACAGATACGCAGTATTTT CASSLLYRDRVPTDTQYF
TRBJ1-5 TRBV6-5 - TRBD1 TGTGCCAGCAGTGACAGGGCATATCAGCCCCAGCATTTT CASSDRAYQPQHF
TRBJ2-1 TRBV6-5 - - TGTGCCAGCAGTTCCCCGGGACACCAGTTCTTC CASSSPGHQFF
TRBJ2-3 TRBV5-1 - TRBD2 TGCGCCAGCAGCCCGGGACCCGAGGGGAGGGGAGATACGCAGTATTTT CASSPGPEGRGDTQYF
TRBJ2-3 TRBV18 - TRBD2 TGTGCCAGCTCACCACCGCGTAGCGGGAGGGCCCTCGGCACAGATACGCAGTATTTT CASSPPRSGRALGTDTQYF
TRBJ2-7 TRBV19 - TRBD1 TGTGCCAGTAGTGCCAAGGGACAGATCTCCGAGCAGTACTTC CASSAKGQISEQYF
TRBJ2-3 TRBV11-2 - - TGTGCCAGCAGGGTGCAGGGTTACACGGATACGCAGTATTTT CASRVQGYTDTQYF
TRBJ1-3 TRBV2 - - TGTGCCAGCAGTATAACAGCCCTCTCTGGAAACACCATATATTTT CASSITALSGNTIYF